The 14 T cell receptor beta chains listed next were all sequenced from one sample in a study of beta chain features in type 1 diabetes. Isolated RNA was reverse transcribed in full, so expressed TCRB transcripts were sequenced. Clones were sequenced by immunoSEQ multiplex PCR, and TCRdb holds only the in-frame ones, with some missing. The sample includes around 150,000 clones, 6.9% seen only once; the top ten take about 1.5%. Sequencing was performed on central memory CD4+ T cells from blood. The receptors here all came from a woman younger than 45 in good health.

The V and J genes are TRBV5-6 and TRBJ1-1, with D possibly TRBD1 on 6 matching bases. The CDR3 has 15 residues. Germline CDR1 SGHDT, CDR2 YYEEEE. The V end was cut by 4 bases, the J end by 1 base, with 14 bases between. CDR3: CASSTWTAANTEAFF. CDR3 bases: TGTGCCAGCAGCACCTGGACAGCCGCGAACACTGAAGCTTTCTTT.

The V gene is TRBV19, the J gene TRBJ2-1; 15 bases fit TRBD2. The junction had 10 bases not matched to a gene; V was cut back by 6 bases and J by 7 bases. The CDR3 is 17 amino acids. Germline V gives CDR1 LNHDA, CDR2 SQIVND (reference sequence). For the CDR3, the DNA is TGTGCCAGTAGACCGGGACGCGGGACTAGCGGGAGGAATGAGCAGTTCTTC. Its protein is CASRPGRGTSGRNEQFF. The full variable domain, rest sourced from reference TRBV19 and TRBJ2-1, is DGGITQSPKYLFRKEGQNVTLSCEQNLNHDAMYWYRQDPGQGLRLIYYSQIVNDFQKGDIAEGYSVSREKKESFPLTVTSAQKNPTAFYLCASRPGRGTSGRNEQFFGPGTRLTVL.

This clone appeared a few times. In DNA, the CDR3 is TGTGCCAGCAGCTCTCGGACGGGGGGGTACCAAGAGACCCAGTACTTC. This translates into CASSSRTGGYQETQYF. V gene TRBV13 combines with J gene TRBJ2-5; 8 bases are a match to TRBD2. Germline CDR1 is PRHDT and CDR2 is FYEKMQ (reference sequence). V lost 4 bases to trimming and J lost 0 bases; unmatched junction nucleotides: 7. The CDR3 has 16 amino acids.

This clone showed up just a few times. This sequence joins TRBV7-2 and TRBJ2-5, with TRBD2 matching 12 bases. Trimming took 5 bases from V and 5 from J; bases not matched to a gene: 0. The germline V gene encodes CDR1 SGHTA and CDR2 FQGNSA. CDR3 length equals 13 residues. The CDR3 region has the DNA TGTGCCAGCAGCGGGACTAGCGGGGAGACCCAGTACTTC. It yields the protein CASSGTSGETQYF.

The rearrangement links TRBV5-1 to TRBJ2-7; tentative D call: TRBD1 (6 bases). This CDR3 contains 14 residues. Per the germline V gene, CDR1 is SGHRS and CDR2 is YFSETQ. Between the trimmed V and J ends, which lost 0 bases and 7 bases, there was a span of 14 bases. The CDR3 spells CASSLALEGVEQYF. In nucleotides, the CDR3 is TGCGCCAGCAGCTTGGCATTAGAGGGGGTTGAGCAGTACTTC.

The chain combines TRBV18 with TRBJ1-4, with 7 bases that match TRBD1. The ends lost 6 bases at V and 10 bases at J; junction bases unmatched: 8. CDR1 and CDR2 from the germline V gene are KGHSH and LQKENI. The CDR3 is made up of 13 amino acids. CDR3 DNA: TGTGCCAGCTCTACAGGGGCAATGGGAAAACTGTTTTTT. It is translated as CASSTGAMGKLFF.

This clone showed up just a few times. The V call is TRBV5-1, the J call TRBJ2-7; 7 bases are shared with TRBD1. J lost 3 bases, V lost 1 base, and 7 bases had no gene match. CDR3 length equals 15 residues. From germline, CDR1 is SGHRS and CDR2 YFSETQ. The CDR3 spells CASSLNPQGIYEQYF. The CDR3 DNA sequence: TGCGCCAGCAGCTTGAATCCACAGGGGATCTACGAGCAGTACTTC.

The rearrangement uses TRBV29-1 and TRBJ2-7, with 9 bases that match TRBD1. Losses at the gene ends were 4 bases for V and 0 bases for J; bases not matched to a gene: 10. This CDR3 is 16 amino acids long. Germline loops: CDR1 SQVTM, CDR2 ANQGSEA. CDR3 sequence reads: CSVGDRDYGGSYEQYF. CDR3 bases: TGCAGCGTTGGGGACAGGGACTATGGCGGCTCCTACGAGCAGTACTTC.

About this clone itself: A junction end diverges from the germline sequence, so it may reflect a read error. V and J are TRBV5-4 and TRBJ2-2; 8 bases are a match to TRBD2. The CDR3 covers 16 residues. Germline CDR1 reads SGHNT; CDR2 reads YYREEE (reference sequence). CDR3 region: CASSQDFLREDGELFF. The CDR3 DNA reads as TGCGCCAGCAGCCAAGATTTCCTGCGGGAGGACGGGGAGCTGTTTTTT.

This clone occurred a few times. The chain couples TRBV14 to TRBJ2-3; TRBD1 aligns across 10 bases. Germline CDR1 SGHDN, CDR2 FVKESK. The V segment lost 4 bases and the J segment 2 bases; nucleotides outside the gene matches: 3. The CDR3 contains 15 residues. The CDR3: CASSPGQGNTDTQYF. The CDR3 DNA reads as TGTGCCAGCAGCCCGGGACAGGGGAACACAGATACGCAGTATTTT. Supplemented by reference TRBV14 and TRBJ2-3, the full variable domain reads EAGVTQFPSHSVIEKGQTVTLRCDPISGHDNLYWYRRVMGKEIKFLLHFVKESKQDESGMPNNRFLAERTGGTYSTLKVQPAELEDSGVYFCASSPGQGNTDTQYFGPGTRLTVL.

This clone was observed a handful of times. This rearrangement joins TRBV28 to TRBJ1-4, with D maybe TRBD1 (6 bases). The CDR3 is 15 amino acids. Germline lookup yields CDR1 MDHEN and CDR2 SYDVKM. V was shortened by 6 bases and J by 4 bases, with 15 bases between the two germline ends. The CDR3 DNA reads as TGTGCCAGCAGCTCAATGACAGGTTATAATGAAAAACTGTTTTTT. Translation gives CASSSMTGYNEKLFF.

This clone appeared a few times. This CDR3 reads CASSPRGTSGRTDTQYF. As DNA, the CDR3 is TGTGCCAGCAGTCCCCGCGGGACTAGCGGGAGAACAGATACGCAGTATTTT. The chain uses TRBV27 and TRBJ2-3; 14 bases fit TRBD2. The length of the CDR3 is 17 residues. After removal of 5 bases from V and 3 bases from J, the junction contained 7 bases not matched to a gene. Germline CDR1 MNHEY, CDR2 SMNVEV (reference sequence).

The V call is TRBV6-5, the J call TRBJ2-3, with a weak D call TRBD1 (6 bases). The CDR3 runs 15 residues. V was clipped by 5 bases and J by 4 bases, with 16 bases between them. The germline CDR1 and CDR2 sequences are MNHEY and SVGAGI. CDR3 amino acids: CASSNDRPPADTQYF. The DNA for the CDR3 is TGTGCCAGCAGTAACGACAGGCCTCCAGCAGATACGCAGTATTTT.

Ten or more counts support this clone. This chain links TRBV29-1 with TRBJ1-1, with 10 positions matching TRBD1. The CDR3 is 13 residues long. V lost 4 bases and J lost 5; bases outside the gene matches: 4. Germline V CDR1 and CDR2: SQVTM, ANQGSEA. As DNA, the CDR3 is TGCAGCGTTGCTCGGGACAGGGGTACTGAAGCTTTCTTT. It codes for CSVARDRGTEAFF.